Listed below are T cell receptor beta chains from one sample, sequenced in a study of cytomegalovirus exposure and HLA in healthy donors. The method was immunoSEQ multiplex PCR; TCRdb's version includes in-frame clones alone and lacks a portion of them. The sample lists some 110,000 clones, roughly 76% occurring once. Sequenced material: PBMCs. All receptors come from a woman in her forties or fifties in good health and CMV-seropositive. CDR3s include the opening cysteine and the closing phenylalanine or tryptophan.

J: TRBJ2-5; V: TRBV7-6; CDR3: CASSYPSALQETQYF
J: -; V: TRBV7-9; CDR3: CASSPRAGVYEQYF
J: TRBJ2-2; V: TRBV5-1; CDR3: CASSSQGADTGELFF
J: TRBJ1-2; V: TRBV7-8; CDR3: CASSLGTPQGYGYTF
J: TRBJ1-2; V: TRBV7-2; CDR3: CASSLAGQAESGYGYTF
J: TRBJ1-6; V: TRBV5-1; CDR3: CASSLAPGQGRTLHF
J: TRBJ1-1; V: TRBV30; CDR3: CAWDSGGLNTEAFF
J: TRBJ1-1; V: TRBV7-6; CDR3: CASSLGVGEGTEAFF
J: TRBJ2-1; V: TRBV5-4; CDR3: CASSSGASGDNEQFF
J: TRBJ1-4; V: TRBV6-6; CDR3: CASKYKGNEKLFF
J: TRBJ2-1; V: TRBV5-1; CDR3: CASSLAGGTGGHSSYNEQFF
J: TRBJ1-1; V: TRBV5-1; CDR3: CASSPGVPEAFF
J: TRBJ1-5; V: TRBV28; CDR3: CASSPWTGGVYGNQPQHF
J: TRBJ2-2; V: TRBV5-6; CDR3: CASSLAGVTGELFF
J: TRBJ1-1; V: TRBV30; CDR3: CAWREGARTEAFF
J: TRBJ1-3; V: TRBV6-6; CDR3: CASTLRQGGSGNTIYF
J: TRBJ2-7; V: TRBV6-5; CDR3: CASSRSGTGGNEQYF
J: TRBJ1-1; V: TRBV9; CDR3: CASSVAGTAIMSEAFF
J: TRBJ2-7; V: TRBV7-9; CDR3: CSSSLERNEQYF
J: TRBJ2-7; V: TRBV29-1; CDR3: CSVDRRGEQYF
J: TRBJ2-5; V: TRBV10-3; CDR3: CAISEGGETQYF
J: TRBJ1-6; V: TRBV10-3; CDR3: CAITLDRDSPLHF
J: TRBJ1-2; V: TRBV5-4; CDR3: CASSSGTVRNYGYTF
J: TRBJ1-3; V: TRBV14; CDR3: CASSQLTGAGNTIYF
J: TRBJ1-6; V: TRBV28; CDR3: CASSKGQLYNSPLHF
J: TRBJ2-7; V: TRBV10-3; CDR3: CAISSGAYYEQYF
J: TRBJ1-2; V: TRBV11-2; CDR3: CASSLTGDYGYTF
J: TRBJ1-2; V: TRBV7-2; CDR3: CASSSPGEEGYYGYTF
J: TRBJ2-2; V: TRBV7-7; CDR3: CASSPGGAGATGELFF
J: TRBJ1-1; V: TRBV2; CDR3: CATYRDRGYEAFF
J: TRBJ1-6; V: TRBV4-3; CDR3: CASSQGQPLKNSYNSPLHF
J: TRBJ1-5; V: TRBV27; CDR3: CASSFRQVPNYSNQPQHF
J: TRBJ2-2; V: TRBV7-9; CDR3: CSSSLYDGTSGGAGELFF
J: TRBJ1-3; V: TRBV12-1; CDR3: CASSFGGQGRSGNTIYF
J: TRBJ1-1; V: TRBV28; CDR3: CASSLPSGHNTEAFF
J: TRBJ2-1; V: TRBV28; CDR3: CASRSPGGLSSYNEQFF
J: TRBJ2-3; V: TRBV5-1; CDR3: CASSLGAGTDTQYF
J: TRBJ2-7; V: TRBV30; CDR3: CAWDSGGEQYF
J: TRBJ2-7; V: TRBV7-6; CDR3: CASSFSPYEQYF
J: TRBJ2-2; V: TRBV18; CDR3: CASSPWTDYTGELFF
J: TRBJ1-2; V: TRBV27; CDR3: CASSLSGTVPPLLYGYTF
J: TRBJ2-3; V: TRBV5-4; CDR3: CASSRAGASTDTQYF
J: TRBJ1-6; V: TRBV30; CDR3: CAWSGVGQASSYNSPLHF
J: TRBJ1-2; V: TRBV4-3; CDR3: CASSFRTGTTTLYGYTF
J: TRBJ1-2; V: TRBV30; CDR3: CASPLTGGPYGYTF
J: TRBJ1-1; V: TRBV5-4; CDR3: CASSFDRSTEAFF
J: TRBJ2-1; V: TRBV11-2; CDR3: CASSLFDEQFF
J: TRBJ2-3; V: TRBV7-3; CDR3: CASSRTPVGDTQYF
J: TRBJ2-5; V: TRBV19; CDR3: CASSISRPGQGETQYF
J: TRBJ1-2; V: TRBV10-3; CDR3: CAISAGGDRYGYTF
J: TRBJ1-6; V: TRBV6-5; CDR3: CASSYSRFDSPLHF
J: TRBJ2-1; V: TRBV7-9; CDR3: CASSLVGANNREFF
J: TRBJ2-6; V: TRBV19; CDR3: CASSIKWTGEGRWANVLTF
J: TRBJ1-5; V: TRBV19; CDR3: CASSISRGDQPQHF
J: TRBJ2-5; V: TRBV5-1; CDR3: CASSRGQGEETQYF
J: TRBJ1-2; V: TRBV28; CDR3: CASSLMDRVVNYGYTF
J: TRBJ1-2; V: TRBV6-1; CDR3: CASTPTGAINYGYTF
J: TRBJ1-4; V: TRBV6-6; CDR3: CASSPQFGEKLFF
J: TRBJ1-5; V: TRBV30; CDR3: CAWRGRTGGPMGSNQPQHF
J: TRBJ1-1; V: TRBV28; CDR3: CASSSIGDTEAFF